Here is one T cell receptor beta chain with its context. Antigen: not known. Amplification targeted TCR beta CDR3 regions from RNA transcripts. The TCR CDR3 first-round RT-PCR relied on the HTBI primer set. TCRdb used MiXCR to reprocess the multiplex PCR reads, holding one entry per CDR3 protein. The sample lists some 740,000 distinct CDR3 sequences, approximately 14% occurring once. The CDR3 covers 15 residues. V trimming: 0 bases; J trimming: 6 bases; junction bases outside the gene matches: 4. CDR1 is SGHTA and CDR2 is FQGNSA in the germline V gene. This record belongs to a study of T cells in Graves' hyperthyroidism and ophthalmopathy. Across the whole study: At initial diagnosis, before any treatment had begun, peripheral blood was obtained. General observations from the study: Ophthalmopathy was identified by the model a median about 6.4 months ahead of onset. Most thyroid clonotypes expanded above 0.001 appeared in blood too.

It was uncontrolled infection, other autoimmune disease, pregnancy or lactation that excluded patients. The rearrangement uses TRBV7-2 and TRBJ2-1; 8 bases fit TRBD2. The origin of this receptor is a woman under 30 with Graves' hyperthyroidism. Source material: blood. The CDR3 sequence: CASSLAGLVLNEQFF. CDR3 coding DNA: TGTGCCAGCAGCTTAGCGGGACTAGTACTCAATGAGCAGTTCTTC.